Each of the 18 T cell receptor beta chains below was sequenced from the same sample in a study of regulatory dendritic cells for organ transplantation. TCRdb's copy holds only in-frame clones and misses some; the assay was immunoSEQ multiplex PCR. The sample records approximately 35,000 clones, roughly 91% being singletons. Sequencing input: naive CD4+ T cells from blood. The subset is: CD45RA+ naive T cells. The receptor set was obtained from a human donor in good health.

The chain combines TRBV28 with TRBJ2-3; 10 bases line up with TRBD2. The V gene end was trimmed by 6 bases and the J gene end by 3 bases; junction bases not matched to a gene: 15. Germline CDR1 is MDHEN and CDR2 is SYDVKM. The CDR3 length is 18 residues. CDR3 DNA sequence: TGTGCCAGCAGAGACGTGGGGCGGAGCGGGAGGGTAACAGATACGCAGTATTTT. Translated, it gives CASRDVGRSGRVTDTQYF.

This chain joins TRBV6-4 and TRBJ2-3; weak D call: TRBD2 (5 bases). From germline, CDR1 is MRHNA and CDR2 SNTAGT. V was trimmed by 2 bases and J by 3 bases, leaving 12 bases between them. This CDR3 region has 15 residues. The CDR3 reads CASSDTTRLTDTQYF. The CDR3 DNA sequence: TGTGCCAGCAGTGACACCACCAGACTAACAGATACGCAGTATTTT.

The chain combines TRBV20-1 with TRBJ2-7, with D unclear. The V end lost 4 bases, the J end lost 6 bases, and 10 bases lay between the germline ends. The CDR3 extends over 11 amino acids. Germline CDR1 is DFQATT and CDR2 is SNEGSKA (reference sequence). CDR3 in amino acids: CSATRTVEQYF. The CDR3 DNA sequence: TGCAGTGCTACCCGGACGGTCGAGCAGTACTTC.

The rearrangement uses TRBV5-1 and TRBJ1-2; D possibly corresponds to TRBD1 (5 bases). V was pared by 0 bases and J by 4 bases, with 7 bases between. This CDR3 is 13 amino acids long. Germline CDR1 and CDR2: SGHRS and YFSETQ. The CDR3 region is CASSLEGLYGYTF. CDR3 nucleotide sequence: TGCGCCAGCAGCTTGGAGGGGCTCTATGGCTACACCTTC. The full variable domain, rest sourced from reference TRBV5-1 and TRBJ1-2, is KAGVTQTPRYLIKTRGQQVTLSCSPISGHRSVSWYQQTPGQGLQFLFEYFSETQRNKGNFPGRFSGRQFSNSRSEMNVSTLELGDSALYLCASSLEGLYGYTFGSGTRLTVV.

This sequence joins TRBV7-3 and TRBJ2-1, with a tentative D call TRBD2 (6 bases). CDR1 and CDR2 from the germline V gene are SGHTA and FQGTGA. The CDR3 spans 20 residues. Trimming removed 5 bases at V and 6 bases at J, with 32 bases between. The CDR3 sequence: CASSPIFAGTSSKRINEQFF. The CDR3, as DNA: TGTGCCAGCAGCCCCATCTTCGCAGGGACTTCAAGTAAAAGAATCAATGAGCAGTTCTTC.

This sequence joins TRBV4-1 and TRBJ2-7; the D is unclear. This CDR3 is built from 15 residues. V was trimmed by 0 bases and J by 7 bases, leaving 16 bases between them. Germline assignment: CDR1 MGHRA and CDR2 YSYEKL. CDR3 amino acids: CASSQDRRATREQYF. The CDR3 nucleotides are TGCGCCAGCAGCCAAGATCGACGGGCGACCAGGGAGCAGTACTTC.

The gene calls are TRBV6-1 and TRBJ1-6; 7 bases match TRBD1. V lost 3 bases, J lost 8 bases, and 7 bases stayed unmatched. Looked up from germline, CDR1 is MNHNS and CDR2 is SASEGT. The CDR3 length is 15 residues. The CDR3 DNA reads TGTGCCAGCAGTGAGTCGACAGGGAAGGATTCACCCCTCCACTTT. It encodes CASSESTGKDSPLHF.

The rearrangement uses TRBV10-1 and TRBJ2-7; D is ambiguous. V lost 9 bases and J 7 bases, leaving 19 bases between the germline ends. The CDR3 extends over 13 amino acids. Germline V gene sequence: CDR1 WNHNN, CDR2 SYGVQD (reference sequence). The CDR3 sequence: CASSGDLLGEQYF. In nucleotides, the CDR3 is TGCGCCAGTTCCGGAGACTTACTGGGTGAGCAGTACTTC.

V gene TRBV7-9 combines with J gene TRBJ1-5; TRBD1 matches at 7 bases. The CDR3 runs to 15 residues. V was pared by 1 base and J by 3 bases, with 3 bases of the junction left unmatched. Germline assignment: CDR1 SEHNR and CDR2 FQNEAQ (reference sequence). DNA of the CDR3: TGTGCCAGCAGCTTAGACGGGACAGCCAATCAGCCCCAGCATTTT. This gives the protein CASSLDGTANQPQHF.

This clone has only one observation. V usage is TRBV6-5 and J usage is TRBJ2-2; no firm D call. Deletions cut 0 bases from V and 5 bases from J, with 7 bases between. The germline V gene has CDR1 MNHEY and CDR2 SVGAGI. The CDR3 has 14 residues. The CDR3 DNA reads TGTGCCAGCAGTTACTCCCCCCAAACCGGGGAGCTGTTTTTT. Residues: CASSYSPQTGELFF.

The chain links TRBV5-1 to TRBJ2-3; D remains unclear. CDR1 is SGHRS and CDR2 is YFSETQ in the germline V gene. The germline V and J ends were trimmed by 4 bases and 0 bases, with 3 bases remaining between them. The CDR3 covers 12 residues. The CDR3 DNA follows: TGCGCCAGCAGCACTAGCACAGATACGCAGTATTTT. It yields the protein CASSTSTDTQYF.

This sequence joins TRBV19 and TRBJ1-5; D is unclear. CDR1 and CDR2 from the germline V gene are LNHDA and SQIVND (reference sequence). CDR3 size: 14 residues. Trimming took 1 base from V and 7 from J, leaving 11 bases between them. CDR3 sequence reads: CASSIVDADQPQHF. The CDR3 DNA is TGTGCCAGTAGTATAGTCGACGCGGACCAGCCCCAGCATTTT.

In its sample, this clone was seen once. The chain recombines TRBV27 with TRBJ2-7, with 15 bases identical to TRBD2. Per germline, CDR1 MNHEY and CDR2 SMNVEV (reference sequence). CDR3 length: 13 amino acids. Trimming cost V 8 bases and J 6 bases; bases outside gene matches: 2. CDR3 in amino acids: CASGLAGGREQYF. As DNA, the CDR3 is TGTGCCAGCGGACTAGCGGGAGGGCGCGAGCAGTACTTC.

V is TRBV18 and J is TRBJ2-3; 10 nucleotides align to TRBD2. CDR1 and CDR2 from the germline V gene are KGHSH and LQKENI. The CDR3 is made up of 15 amino acids. The junction had 4 bases not matched to a gene; V was cut back by 4 bases and J by 3 bases. CDR3 in DNA: TGTGCCAGCTCACAACTAGCGGGACGTACAGATACGCAGTATTTT. It specifies CASSQLAGRTDTQYF.

This chain links TRBV10-3 with TRBJ2-7, with a possible D match to TRBD1 (6 bases). Trimming pared 6 bases from V and 0 bases from J, leaving 12 bases between. The CDR3 sequence is 14 residues long. Germline CDR1 reads ENHRY; CDR2 reads SYGVKD. The CDR3 spells CAISLDSSSYEQYF. In nucleotides, the CDR3 is TGTGCCATCAGCCTGGACAGTTCCTCCTACGAGCAGTACTTC.

This clone was detected only once. The chain uses TRBV6-4 and TRBJ2-3; 9 positions match TRBD2. This CDR3 spans 16 amino acids. V lost 1 base to trimming and J lost 4 bases; unmatched junction nucleotides: 6. The germline V gene has CDR1 MRHNA and CDR2 SNTAGT. CDR3 coding DNA: TGTGCCAGCAGTGACTGGGCGGGGGGGGCTGCAGATACGCAGTATTTT. This translates into CASSDWAGGAADTQYF.

The chain recombines TRBV2 with TRBJ2-2; D is unresolved. Trimming stripped 2 bases from V and 5 bases from J, with 12 bases between. This CDR3 has 15 amino acids. Germline lookup yields CDR1 SNHLY and CDR2 FYNNEI. The CDR3, as DNA: TGTGCCAGCAGTGAATTAGTGGGGTTAACCGGGGAGCTGTTTTTT. This translates into CASSELVGLTGELFF.

The V gene is TRBV28, the J gene TRBJ2-5; D is uncertain. Between the trimmed V and J ends, which lost 5 bases and 5 bases, there was a span of 30 bases. The CDR3 length is 19 residues. Germline V gene sequence: CDR1 MDHEN, CDR2 SYDVKM. The CDR3 is CASSTDRRPDPVRWETQYF. DNA for the CDR3: TGTGCCAGCAGTACCGATAGACGACCTGATCCAGTGAGGTGGGAGACCCAGTACTTC.